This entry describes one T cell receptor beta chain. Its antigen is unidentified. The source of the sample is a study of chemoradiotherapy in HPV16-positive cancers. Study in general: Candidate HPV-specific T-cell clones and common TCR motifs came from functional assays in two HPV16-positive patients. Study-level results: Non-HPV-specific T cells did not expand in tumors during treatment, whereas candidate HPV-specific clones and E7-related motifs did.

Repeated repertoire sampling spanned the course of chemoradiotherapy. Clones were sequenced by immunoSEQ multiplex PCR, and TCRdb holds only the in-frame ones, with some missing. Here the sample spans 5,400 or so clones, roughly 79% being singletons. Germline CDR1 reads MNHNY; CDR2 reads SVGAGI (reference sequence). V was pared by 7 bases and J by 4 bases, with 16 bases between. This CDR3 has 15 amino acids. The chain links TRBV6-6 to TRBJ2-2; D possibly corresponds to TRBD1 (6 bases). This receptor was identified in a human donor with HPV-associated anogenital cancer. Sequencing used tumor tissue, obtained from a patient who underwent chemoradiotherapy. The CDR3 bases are TGTGCCAGCACCACACAGGGAATGAGCACCGGGGAGCTGTTTTTT. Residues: CASTTQGMSTGELFF.